This entry concerns a single TCR beta chain. Its antigen is not known. This sample stems from a study of shared clonotypes between healthy human individuals. Whole-study results and caveats: Generation probabilities of non-shared clonotypes were lower (relative to those shared by all four donors).

CDR3 length: 15 residues. Losses at the gene ends were 3 bases for V and 3 bases for J; bases not matched to a gene: 5. From germline, CDR1 is MDHEN and CDR2 SYDVKM. TCRdb's table, derived via immunoSEQ multiplex PCR, lists solely in-frame clones and lacks some. The data show some 1 million clones, roughly 75% seen once. The sequenced material came from memory CD4+ T cells sorted from blood. Subset of the sample: CD45RA-negative fraction. The receptor was isolated from a man younger than 30 in good health. V is TRBV28 and J is TRBJ2-7, with 10 bases fitting TRBD1. This CDR3 is CASSLSGTGVYEQYF. CDR3 nucleotides: TGTGCCAGCAGTTTGTCCGGGACAGGGGTCTACGAGCAGTACTTC.